This entry lists 24 T cell receptor beta chains sequenced from one sample in a study of cytomegalovirus exposure and HLA in healthy donors. PCR was performed using 60 Vbeta and 13 Jbeta primers. TCRdb's copy holds only in-frame clones and misses some; the assay was immunoSEQ multiplex PCR. The profile covers about 140,000 clones, with less than 9.5% appearing a single time and over 1.5% taken by the ten largest. The sample taken for sequencing was PBMCs. These receptors originate from a male donor in good health and CMV-seronegative.

This CDR3 reads CASSLGGLAGVEQFF. The CDR3 DNA reads as TGTGCCAGCAGCCTAGGGGGACTAGCGGGAGTTGAGCAGTTCTTC. The chain links TRBV7-2 to TRBJ2-1; 14 bases are a match to TRBD2. The V gene end was trimmed by 5 bases and the J gene end by 9 bases; junction bases not matched to a gene: 6. The CDR3 length is 15 residues. The germline V gene has CDR1 SGHTA and CDR2 FQGNSA. The full variable domain, completed using reference TRBV7-2 and TRBJ2-1, is GAGVSQSPSNKVTEKGKDVELRCDPISGHTALYWYRQSLGQGLEFLIYFQGNSAPDKSGLPSDRFSAERTGGSVSTLTIQRTQQEDSAVYLCASSLGGLAGVEQFFGPGTRLTVL.

The chain is built from TRBV7-3 and TRBJ1-1; D gene ambiguous. Germline assignment: CDR1 SGHTA and CDR2 FQGTGA. V shed 5 bases and J shed 0 bases, with 22 bases lying between them. The CDR3 consists of 18 residues. The CDR3 nucleotides read TGTGCCAGCAGCCCAGACCGGACGGGAGTCCACATGAACACTGAAGCTTTCTTT. This codes for CASSPDRTGVHMNTEAFF.

This clone has just a few counts. V gene TRBV7-8 combines with J gene TRBJ2-2; D gene ambiguous. The germline V gene encodes CDR1 SGHVS and CDR2 FQNEAQ. The length of the CDR3 is 14 residues. Trimming stripped 2 bases from V and 4 bases from J, with 8 bases between. The CDR3 coding sequence is TGTGCCAGCAGCTTATACAGAAGCACCGGGGAGCTGTTTTTT. This gives the protein CASSLYRSTGELFF.

Note on this clone: One end of the junction does not line up with germline, which may come from a read error. Other DNA sequences from this sample encode an identical CDR3 as well. This chain uses TRBV6-5 with TRBJ2-3; TRBD1 matches 8 bases. Germline assignment: CDR1 MNHEY and CDR2 SVGAGI. This CDR3 spans 14 amino acids. CDR3 sequence: CASSINTGGDTQYF. The CDR3 nucleotides are TGTGCCAGCAGTATAAATACAGGGGGTGATACTCAGTATTTT.

The sample holds a few counts of this clone. The CDR3 DNA reads as TGTGCCAGTAGTATAGTGGAGGGCACCGGGGAGCTGTTTTTT. Translation: CASSIVEGTGELFF. The chain is built from TRBV19 and TRBJ2-2; tentative D call: TRBD2 (6 bases). V was clipped by 1 base and J by 4 bases, with 7 bases between them. This CDR3 comprises 14 residues. CDR1 is LNHDA and CDR2 is SQIVND in the germline V gene (reference sequence).

This clone was observed a few times. This chain connects TRBV7-2 to TRBJ2-1; perhaps TRBD2 as D (5 bases). The V end lost 4 bases, the J end lost 5 bases, and 15 bases lay between the germline ends. CDR1 is SGHTA, CDR2 FQGNSA, per germline. The CDR3 consists of 15 residues. CDR3: CASSYVGAMDNEQFF. The CDR3 coding sequence is TGTGCCAGCAGCTACGTGGGAGCCATGGACAATGAGCAGTTCTTC.

This clone turned up a few times. The rearrangement joins TRBV15 to TRBJ1-1; 11 bases are shared with TRBD1. J lost 5 bases, V lost 0 bases, and 11 bases had no gene match. There are 18 residues in the CDR3. Germline CDR1 LNHNV, CDR2 YYDKDF (reference sequence). The CDR3 coding sequence is TGTGCCACCAGCAGAGATTCCCAACCGGGACAGGGGGTTACTGAAGCTTTCTTT. Translating gives CATSRDSQPGQGVTEAFF.

This clone was seen a few times. The chain couples TRBV19 to TRBJ1-4; the match to TRBD1 covers 9 bases. V was clipped by 5 bases and J by 2 bases; unmatched bases: 12. The CDR3 has 18 amino acids. Germline V gives CDR1 LNHDA, CDR2 SQIVND (reference sequence). The CDR3 sequence: CASSPTMGQGQTNEKLFF. CDR3 nucleotide sequence: TGTGCCAGTAGTCCTACTATGGGACAGGGCCAGACTAATGAAAAACTGTTTTTT. Complete variable domain (other parts from reference TRBV19 and TRBJ1-4): DGGITQSPKYLFRKEGQNVTLSCEQNLNHDAMYWYRQDPGQGLRLIYYSQIVNDFQKGDIAEGYSVSREKKESFPLTVTSAQKNPTAFYLCASSPTMGQGQTNEKLFFGSGTQLSVL.

The chain couples TRBV19 to TRBJ1-1; tentative D call: TRBD1 (6 bases). In germline, CDR1 is LNHDA, CDR2 SQIVND (reference sequence). The CDR3 spans 17 residues. Trimming stripped 6 bases from V and 1 base from J, with 21 bases between. In nucleotides, the CDR3 is TGTGCCAGTAGGCGTCGAAGCGCAGGGGCTTCGAACACTGAAGCTTTCTTT. This codes for CASRRRSAGASNTEAFF.

The chain recombines TRBV4-2 with TRBJ1-1; D is ambiguous. Germline assignment: CDR1 LGHNA and CDR2 YNFKEQ. This CDR3 contains 15 residues. V dropped 1 base and J dropped 6 bases, with 15 bases sitting between them. CDR3 in DNA: TGTGCCAGCAGCCAAGCTCGTGACCCCAGGTCTGAAGCTTTCTTT. Translating gives CASSQARDPRSEAFF.

This clone was observed a few times. V usage is TRBV7-9 and J usage is TRBJ1-6; TRBD1 is a possible D gene (6 bases). CDR1 and CDR2 (germline): SEHNR, FQNEAQ (reference sequence). Trimming left V 1 base short and J 8 bases short, with 6 bases between. There are 13 residues in the CDR3. The CDR3 nucleotides are TGTGCCAGCAGCTTAGAGGGGGATTCACCCCTCCACTTT. Its protein is CASSLEGDSPLHF.

This clone has a handful of counts. The CDR3 sequence: CASSLHKNTEAFF. The CDR3 DNA reads TGTGCCAGCAGTTTACACAAGAACACTGAAGCTTTCTTT. V gene TRBV27 combines with J gene TRBJ1-1; D gene uncertain. V was pared by 2 bases and J by 1 base, with 5 bases between. The CDR3 is made up of 13 amino acids. Germline CDR1 is MNHEY and CDR2 is SMNVEV (reference sequence).

This clone was detected only a few times. The gene calls are TRBV7-9 and TRBJ2-4, with TRBD1 as a possible D gene (5 bases). The CDR3 loop spans 13 amino acids. V lost 3 bases, J lost 3 bases, and 6 bases lay in between. CDR1 and CDR2 from the germline V gene are SEHNR and FQNEAQ (reference sequence). The DNA of the CDR3 is TGTGCCAGCAGCTTCGACAGCAAAAACATTCAGTACTTC. Protein: CASSFDSKNIQYF.

This rearrangement joins TRBV28 to TRBJ1-5, with 9 bases matching TRBD1. This CDR3 is 15 amino acids long. The J segment lost 2 bases and the V segment lost 8 bases, leaving 7 bases of the junction unmatched. CDR1 and CDR2 from the germline V gene are MDHEN and SYDVKM. The CDR3, as DNA: TGTGCCAGCCGGCAACAGGGGGCTGGCAATCAGCCCCAGCATTTT. This sequence encodes CASRQQGAGNQPQHF.

This clone was recorded a few times. The rearrangement joins TRBV18 to TRBJ1-2; the match to TRBD1 covers 7 bases. This CDR3 spans 16 amino acids. Trimming cost V 2 bases and J 4 bases; bases outside gene matches: 10. The germline CDR1 and CDR2 sequences are KGHSH and LQKENI. For the CDR3, the DNA is TGTGCCAGCTCACCAGCCACAGGGGCTCCACCCTATGGCTACACCTTC. Its protein is CASSPATGAPPYGYTF. Full variable domain (outside the CDR3, taken from reference TRBV18 and TRBJ1-2): NAGVMQNPRHLVRRRGQEARLRCSPMKGHSHVYWYRQLPEEGLKFMVYLQKENIIDESGMPKERFSAEFPKEGPSILRIQQVVRGDSAAYFCASSPATGAPPYGYTFGSGTRLTVV.

The chain couples TRBV6-6 to TRBJ1-2; TRBD1 matches at 8 bases. With V trimmed by 6 bases and J by 1 base, 1 base remained unmatched. The germline gives CDR1 MNHNY, CDR2 SVGAGI (reference sequence). The length of the CDR3 is 13 residues. CDR3 in amino acids: CASSTGGNYGYTF. The CDR3 DNA is TGTGCCAGCAGCACAGGGGGTAACTATGGCTACACCTTC.

This clone was counted between two and nine times. The chain recombines TRBV5-6 with TRBJ1-1, with D tentatively TRBD1 (5 bases). V lost 5 bases, J lost 3 bases, and 14 bases lay in between. This CDR3 region has 14 residues. The germline CDR1 and CDR2 sequences are SGHDT and YYEEEE. This chain's CDR3 is CASRGRTFDTEAFF. For the CDR3, the DNA is TGTGCCAGCAGGGGGAGGACATTCGACACTGAAGCTTTCTTT.

This clone was recorded a few times. The chain recombines TRBV6-6 with TRBJ1-2; 8 positions match TRBD1. The J segment lost 3 bases and the V segment lost 5 bases, leaving 5 bases of the junction unmatched. This CDR3 contains 14 residues. Germline assignment: CDR1 MNHNY and CDR2 SVGAGI (reference sequence). The CDR3 DNA sequence: TGTGCCAGCAGTCGACAGGGGTCGGACTATGGCTACACCTTC. The encoded protein is CASSRQGSDYGYTF.

The chain couples TRBV11-2 to TRBJ2-5; a weak D match, TRBD1 (5 bases). Trimming took 5 bases from V and 1 from J, leaving 11 bases between them. Germline CDR1 is SGHAT and CDR2 is FQNNGV. The CDR3 consists of 14 residues. CDR3 loop: CASSPLGPQETQYF. In DNA form, the CDR3 reads TGTGCCAGCAGCCCACTGGGGCCCCAAGAGACCCAGTACTTC.

The chain uses TRBV9 and TRBJ2-3; D may be TRBD2 (5 bases). V was clipped by 4 bases and J by 4 bases, with 7 bases between them. The CDR3 length is 12 residues. The germline V gene has CDR1 SGDLS and CDR2 YYNGEE. Here the CDR3 DNA reads TGTGCCAGCAGCCCCGGGGCAGATACGCAGTATTTT. Translated: CASSPGADTQYF.

Only a few counts were recorded for this clone. The J gene is TRBJ2-7, the V gene TRBV7-9, with 9 positions matching TRBD1. J lost 1 base, V lost 5 bases, and 3 bases had no gene match. Germline V gene data show CDR1 as SEHNR and CDR2 as FQNEAQ (reference sequence). The CDR3 covers 14 residues. The CDR3 loop reads CASSHGQGSYEQYF. CDR3 in DNA: TGTGCCAGCAGCCACGGACAGGGGTCCTACGAGCAGTACTTC.

This clone was recorded a few times. The gene calls are TRBV7-2 and TRBJ1-2; 7 bases align to TRBD1. This CDR3 contains 15 residues. Trimming at V came to 5 bases and at J to 3 bases, leaving 9 bases not matched to a gene. CDR1 SGHTA and CDR2 FQGNSA come from the germline V gene. The CDR3 DNA follows: TGTGCCAGCAGCACCCCGGGCAGGGGGGACTATGGCTACACCTTC. Protein sequence: CASSTPGRGDYGYTF.

This clone was seen a few times. This sequence joins TRBV6-1 and TRBJ2-7, with D possibly TRBD1 on 5 matching bases. Trimming cost V 2 bases and J 6 bases, with 17 bases left between them. The germline gives CDR1 MNHNS, CDR2 SASEGT. CDR3 length equals 15 residues. The CDR3: CASSERKGIGLEQYF. Here the CDR3 DNA reads TGTGCCAGCAGTGAAAGGAAGGGGATCGGTCTCGAGCAGTACTTC.

A remark on this clone: Relative to the germline gene, one junction end is altered; a read error may explain this. The chain is built from TRBV7-3 and TRBJ2-1; 10 bases are shared with TRBD2. Germline CDR1 reads SGHTA; CDR2 reads FQGTGA. The CDR3 extends over 15 amino acids. DNA for the CDR3: TGTGCCAGCAGCATGCTAGCGGGAGACTACACTGAGCAGTTCTTC. Its translation: CASSMLAGDYTEQFF.